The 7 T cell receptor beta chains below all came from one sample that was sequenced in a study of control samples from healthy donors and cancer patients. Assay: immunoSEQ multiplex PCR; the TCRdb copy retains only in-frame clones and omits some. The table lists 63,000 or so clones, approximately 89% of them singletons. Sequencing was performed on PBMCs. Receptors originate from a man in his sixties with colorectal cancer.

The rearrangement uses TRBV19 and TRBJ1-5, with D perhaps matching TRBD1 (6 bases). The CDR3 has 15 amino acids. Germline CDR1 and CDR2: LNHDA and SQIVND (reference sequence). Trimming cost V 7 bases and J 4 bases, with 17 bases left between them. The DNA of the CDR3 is TGTGCCAGTACCCCACAGGGACCGGGTAATCAGCCCCAGCATTTT. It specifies CASTPQGPGNQPQHF.

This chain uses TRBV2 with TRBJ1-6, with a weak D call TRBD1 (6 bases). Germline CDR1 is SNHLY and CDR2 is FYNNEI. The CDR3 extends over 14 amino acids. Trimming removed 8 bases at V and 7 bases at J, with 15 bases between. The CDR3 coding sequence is TGTGCCAGCGGACTAACAGGGTCCAATTCACCCCTCCACTTT. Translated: CASGLTGSNSPLHF.

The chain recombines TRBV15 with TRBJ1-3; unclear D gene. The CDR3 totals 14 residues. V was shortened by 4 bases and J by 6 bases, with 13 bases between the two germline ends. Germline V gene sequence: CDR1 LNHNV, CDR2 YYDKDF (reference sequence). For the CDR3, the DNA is TGTGCCACCAGCACAAAGGGTCGGGAAAACACCATATATTTT. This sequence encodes CATSTKGRENTIYF. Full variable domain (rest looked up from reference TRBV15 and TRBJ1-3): DAMVIQNPRYQVTQFGKPVTLSCSQTLNHNVMYWYQQKSSQAPKLLFHYYDKDFNNEADTPDNFQSRRPNTSFCFLDIRSPGLGDTAMYLCATSTKGRENTIYFGEGSWLTVV.

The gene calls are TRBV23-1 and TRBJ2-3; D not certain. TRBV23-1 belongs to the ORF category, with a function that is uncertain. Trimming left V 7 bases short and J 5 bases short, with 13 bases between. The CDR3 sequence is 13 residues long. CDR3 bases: TGCGCCAGCACTCGCCCGAGAGGAGATACGCAGTATTTT. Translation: CASTRPRGDTQYF.

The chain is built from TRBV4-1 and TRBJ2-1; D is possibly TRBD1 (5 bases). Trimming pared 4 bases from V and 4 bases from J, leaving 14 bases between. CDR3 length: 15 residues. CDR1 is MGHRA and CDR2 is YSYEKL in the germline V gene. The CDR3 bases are TGCGCCAGCAGCCCCAGGGTTTTAACATACAATGAGCAGTTCTTC. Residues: CASSPRVLTYNEQFF.

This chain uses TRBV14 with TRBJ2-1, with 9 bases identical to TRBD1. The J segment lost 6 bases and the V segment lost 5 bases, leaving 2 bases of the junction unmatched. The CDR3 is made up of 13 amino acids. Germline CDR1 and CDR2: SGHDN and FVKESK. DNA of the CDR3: TGTGCCAGCAGCAGGGGACAGGGCAATGAGCAGTTCTTC. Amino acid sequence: CASSRGQGNEQFF.

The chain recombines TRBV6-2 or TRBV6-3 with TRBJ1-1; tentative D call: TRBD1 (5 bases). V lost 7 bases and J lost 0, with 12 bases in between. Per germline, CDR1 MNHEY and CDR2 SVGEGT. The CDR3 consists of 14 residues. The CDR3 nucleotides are TGTGCCAGCACCCCAGGGCGGCTGAACACTGAAGCTTTCTTT. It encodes CASTPGRLNTEAFF.